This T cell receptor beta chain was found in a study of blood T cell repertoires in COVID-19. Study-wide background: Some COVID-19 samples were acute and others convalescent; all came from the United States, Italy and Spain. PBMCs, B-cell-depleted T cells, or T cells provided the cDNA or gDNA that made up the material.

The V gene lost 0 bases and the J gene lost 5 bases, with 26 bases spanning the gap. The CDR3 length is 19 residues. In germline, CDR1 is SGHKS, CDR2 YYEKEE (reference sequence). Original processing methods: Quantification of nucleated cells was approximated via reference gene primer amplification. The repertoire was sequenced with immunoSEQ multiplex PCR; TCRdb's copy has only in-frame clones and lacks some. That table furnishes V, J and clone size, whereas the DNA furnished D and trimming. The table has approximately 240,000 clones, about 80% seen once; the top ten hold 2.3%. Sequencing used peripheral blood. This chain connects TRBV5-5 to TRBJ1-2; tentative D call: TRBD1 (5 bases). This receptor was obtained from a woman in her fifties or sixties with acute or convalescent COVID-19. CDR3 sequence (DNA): TGTGCCAGCAGCTTGGAGCCAGTCCAGACAGCCGTTACTCTATATGGCTACACCTTC. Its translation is CASSLEPVQTAVTLYGYTF.